A single sample gave rise to the 10 T cell receptor beta chains below, sequenced in a study of T cell changes during pregnancy in multiple sclerosis. Sequencing was performed with immunoSEQ multiplex PCR; in TCRdb, only in-frame clones are kept and a portion is missing. The sample lists some 97,000 clones; around 94% were seen once. The sequences come from peripheral blood, collected in the second trimester of pregnancy. The receptors derive from a female donor with multiple sclerosis, enrolled in a pregnancy study.

The genes are TRBV10-3 and TRBJ1-2; 7 bases agree with TRBD1. The CDR3 runs 13 residues. V dropped 6 bases and J dropped 4; count of bases not matched to a gene: 5. Germline V gene data show CDR1 as ENHRY and CDR2 as SYGVKD. The CDR3 sequence: CAIRTGLGYGYTF. CDR3 nucleotide sequence: TGTGCCATCAGGACAGGGCTAGGCTATGGCTACACCTTC.

J is TRBJ2-2 and V is TRBV7-3; 10 nucleotides agree with TRBD2. This CDR3 is 15 amino acids long. The V and J ends lost 1 base and 5 bases, in that order; junction bases with no gene match: 1. Germline CDR1 is SGHTA and CDR2 is FQGTGA. The DNA of the CDR3 is TGTGCCAGCAGCTTAATAGCGGGAGGAACCGGGGAGCTGTTTTTT. Its protein is CASSLIAGGTGELFF.

V and J are TRBV9 and TRBJ2-5, with D possibly TRBD1 on 7 matching bases. Germline V gene data show CDR1 as SGDLS and CDR2 as YYNGEE. The CDR3 has 16 residues. The germline V and J ends were trimmed by 0 bases and 4 bases, with 16 bases remaining between them. The CDR3 spells CASSVGFGGQRETQYF. The CDR3 DNA is TGTGCCAGCAGCGTAGGATTCGGGGGACAGAGAGAGACCCAGTACTTC.

J is TRBJ1-1 and V is TRBV28, with 7 bases fitting TRBD1. The CDR3 spans 12 residues. Trimming cost V 8 bases and J 7 bases; bases outside gene matches: 7. Germline CDR1 and CDR2: MDHEN and SYDVKM. Here the CDR3 reads CASHPHRGEAFF. The CDR3 DNA is TGTGCCAGCCACCCTCACAGGGGTGAAGCTTTCTTT.

V and J are TRBV7-9 and TRBJ1-6, with D possibly being TRBD1 (5 bases). V dropped 5 bases and J dropped 4 bases, with 9 bases sitting between them. The germline V gene encodes CDR1 SEHNR and CDR2 FQNEAQ (reference sequence). This CDR3 spans 14 amino acids. CDR3 coding DNA: TGTGCCAGCAGCGGGGGGGGGTATAATTCACCCCTCCACTTT. This sequence encodes CASSGGGYNSPLHF.

The rearrangement uses TRBV19 and TRBJ2-1; 8 bases are a match to TRBD2. V was clipped by 3 bases and J by 5 bases; unmatched bases: 6. The CDR3 length is 15 residues. Germline values: CDR1 LNHDA, CDR2 SQIVND (reference sequence). The DNA of the CDR3 is TGTGCCAGTAGTATTTACCTAGCGGGTAACAATGAGCAGTTCTTC. Translation: CASSIYLAGNNEQFF.

The chain couples TRBV5-1 to TRBJ2-1, with TRBD1 identical over 9 bases. V lost 1 base to trimming and J lost 6 bases; unmatched junction nucleotides: 8. Germline assignment: CDR1 SGHRS and CDR2 YFSETQ. The CDR3 spans 16 residues. This chain's CDR3 is CASSLIGTGPFNEQFF. Here the CDR3 DNA reads TGCGCCAGCAGCTTGATCGGGACAGGGCCCTTCAATGAGCAGTTCTTC. Filled out from reference TRBV5-1 and TRBJ2-1, the complete variable domain reads KAGVTQTPRYLIKTRGQQVTLSCSPISGHRSVSWYQQTPGQGLQFLFEYFSETQRNKGNFPGRFSGRQFSNSRSEMNVSTLELGDSALYLCASSLIGTGPFNEQFFGPGTRLTVL.

The chain uses TRBV7-2 and TRBJ2-7, with TRBD2 matching 7 bases. The trim removed 1 base at V and 4 bases at J, leaving 10 bases unmatched. There are 16 residues in the CDR3. Germline-derived CDR1 and CDR2 are SGHTA and FQGNSA. CDR3 sequence (DNA): TGTGCCAGCAGCTTAGTTGGGGGGGTACAGCAATACGAGCAGTACTTC. It codes for CASSLVGGVQQYEQYF. Filled out from reference TRBV7-2 and TRBJ2-7, the complete variable domain reads GAGVSQSPSNKVTEKGKDVELRCDPISGHTALYWYRQSLGQGLEFLIYFQGNSAPDKSGLPSDRFSAERTGGSVSTLTIQRTQQEDSAVYLCASSLVGGVQQYEQYFGPGTRLTVT.

This chain connects TRBV9 to TRBJ2-3, with 9 bases matching TRBD2. The V and J ends lost 4 bases and 8 bases, in that order; junction bases with no gene match: 11. The CDR3 loop spans 15 amino acids. The germline CDR1 and CDR2 sequences are SGDLS and YYNGEE. CDR3 amino acids: CASSLWASGVGTQYF. In nucleotides, the CDR3 is TGTGCCAGCAGCCTCTGGGCTAGCGGGGTTGGTACGCAGTATTTT. Full variable domain (missing parts from reference TRBV9 and TRBJ2-3): DSGVTQTPKHLITATGQRVTLRCSPRSGDLSVYWYQQSLDQGLQFLIQYYNGEERAKGNILERFSAQQFPDLHSELNLSSLELGDSALYFCASSLWASGVGTQYFGPGTRLTVL.

This chain joins TRBV19 and TRBJ2-7; TRBD2 might be the D (5 bases). The CDR3 extends over 16 amino acids. Germline CDR1 reads LNHDA; CDR2 reads SQIVND (reference sequence). V dropped 5 bases and J dropped 3 bases, with 20 bases sitting between them. CDR3 residues: CASSAGRTRLGYEQYF. CDR3 DNA: TGTGCCAGTAGTGCGGGCCGAACCCGCCTAGGCTACGAGCAGTACTTC. Full variable domain (missing parts from reference TRBV19 and TRBJ2-7): DGGITQSPKYLFRKEGQNVTLSCEQNLNHDAMYWYRQDPGQGLRLIYYSQIVNDFQKGDIAEGYSVSREKKESFPLTVTSAQKNPTAFYLCASSAGRTRLGYEQYFGPGTRLTVT.